The clone carrying this T cell receptor beta chain has only a few counts. Amplified TCR beta CDR3 regions derived from RNA transcripts. The study used the HTBI primer set for a first-round RT-PCR of the TCR CDR3. TCRdb reprocessed the multiplex PCR reads via MiXCR and lists one record per CDR3 protein. The data contain about 770,000 distinct CDR3 sequences, around 19% of them singletons. With 2 bases removed from V and 7 bases from J, the gap between germline ends came to 9 bases. Germline CDR1 and CDR2: MNHNY and SVGAGI (reference sequence). This CDR3 spans 13 amino acids. The data were taken from a study of T cells in Graves' hyperthyroidism and ophthalmopathy.

The clonotype comes from a woman aged 45-65 years with Graves' hyperthyroidism that later progressed to Graves' ophthalmopathy. The rearrangement uses TRBV6-6 and TRBJ1-3; no clear D. Sequencing was carried out using blood. The CDR3 protein is CASSYQRENTIYF. CDR3 bases: TGTGCCAGCAGTTACCAGCGGGAGAACACCATATATTTT.